This TCR beta chain was observed in a study of CD8+ T cells in alopecia areata. Study context: Administration of oral tofacitinib to treated patients was at 5 to 10 mg twice daily. Dosing spanned 6 to 18 months on tofacitinib, then 6 months off drug.

Using a FACSAria, the CD4+ and CD8+ T cells were sorted from the PBMCs. With 2 bases removed from V and 3 bases from J, the gap between germline ends came to 6 bases. Germline V gives CDR1 SGDLS, CDR2 YYNGEE. The CDR3 has 13 amino acids. In this sample, this clone turned up a few times. Once RNA had been extracted, it was reverse transcribed into cDNA to act as the sequencing template. Clones were sequenced by immunoSEQ multiplex PCR, and TCRdb holds only the in-frame ones, with some missing. The repertoire consists of 140,000 to 150,000 clones, with 58% occurring once and the leading ten covering around 6.6%.

The V call is TRBV9, the J call TRBJ2-1; D is uncertain. Sequencing was performed on CD4+ T cells sorted from blood, taken at week 0. The clonotype was recovered from a human donor with alopecia areata. This CDR3 is CASSVADYNEQFF. CDR3 in DNA: TGTGCCAGCAGCGTTGCAGACTACAATGAGCAGTTCTTC.